This T cell receptor (beta chain) was captured in a study of technical replicates of blood from several donors. The table came from immunoSEQ multiplex PCR; TCRdb's copy has only in-frame clones and leaves some out. Here the sample spans around 50,000 clones, 95% to 96% being singletons. Between the trimmed V and J ends, which lost 2 bases and 2 bases, there was a span of 16 bases. The CDR3 covers 16 residues. Germline V gives CDR1 GTSNPN, CDR2 SVGIG (reference sequence). The source is a human donor in good health. This chain connects TRBV30 to TRBJ2-1; D is perhaps TRBD1 (7 bases). Sequencing was carried out using T cells isolated from PBMCs. DNA for the CDR3: TGTGCCTGGAGTAAGGTAGCAGGGGGGCCCTACAATGAGCAGTTCTTC. Protein product: CAWSKVAGGPYNEQFF.